What follows are 7 T cell receptor beta chains derived from one specimen sequenced in a study of blood T cell repertoires in COVID-19 (dated by TCRdb to 2018 to 2020). Receptors were amplified or captured by the immunoSEQ multiplex PCR assay. Imported from immuneACCESS, the table was reduced by TCRdb to in-frame sequences with V and J called. These copies leave out some clones; in studies compared against another copy, an unresolved V gene accounts for under half, and the cause of the remainder is not known. In this sample the table shows 150,000 to 200,000 clones, 65% to 90% of which occur a single time. The ten most abundant clones make up 13% to 15% of the sample. The material sequenced was PBMCs or T cells enriched from blood (not recorded which). The receptors here all came from a man aged 45-65 years who had recovered from COVID-19.

The rearrangement links TRBV7-9 to TRBJ2-1; possible D gene TRBD2, 7 bases. This CDR3 comprises 15 residues. Deletions cut 5 bases from V and 2 bases from J, with 13 bases between. The germline gives CDR1 SEHNR, CDR2 FQNEAQ (reference sequence). CDR3 loop: CASSPRGGTYNEQFF. The DNA of the CDR3 is TGTGCCAGCAGCCCGAGGGGGGGGACCTACAATGAGCAGTTCTTC.

This rearrangement joins TRBV6-5 to TRBJ2-5; TRBD1 matches at 7 bases. This CDR3 has 14 residues. Germline CDR1 is MNHEY and CDR2 is SVGAGI. The trim removed 10 bases at V and 4 bases at J, leaving 12 bases unmatched. CDR3 protein: CATSFTYRGETQYF. The CDR3, as DNA: TGTGCCACTTCCTTTACATACAGGGGAGAGACCCAGTACTTC.

The V call is TRBV2, the J call TRBJ2-5, with D hard to call. CDR1 SNHLY and CDR2 FYNNEI come from the germline V gene. V lost 3 bases and J 5 bases, leaving 13 bases between the germline ends. The CDR3 is 14 residues long. CDR3 sequence reads: CASSDVNPAETQYF. The CDR3 nucleotides read TGTGCCAGCAGTGATGTAAACCCTGCGGAGACCCAGTACTTC.

This clone was counted many times. The chain has TRBV29-1 and TRBJ2-7; tentative D call: TRBD2 (5 bases). Trimming cost V 4 bases and J 6 bases, with 13 bases left between them. This CDR3 contains 12 residues. Per germline, CDR1 SQVTM and CDR2 ANQGSEA. CDR3 residues: CSVGRGSREQYF. As DNA, the CDR3 is TGCAGCGTTGGAAGAGGGTCGCGCGAGCAGTACTTC.

The table lists this clone with a few counts. The V call is TRBV6-1, the J call TRBJ1-2, with D unresolved. This CDR3 is 14 amino acids long. V shed 3 bases and J shed 7 bases, with 15 bases lying between them. Per the germline V gene, CDR1 is MNHNS and CDR2 is SASEGT. In nucleotides, the CDR3 is TGTGCCAGCAGTGAGTCGGGTGTAGGTCGTGGCTACACCTTC. It codes for CASSESGVGRGYTF.

The chain is built from TRBV19 and TRBJ1-3; D is unclear. Trimming removed 5 bases at V and 1 base at J, with 6 bases between. The CDR3 covers 13 residues. CDR1 is LNHDA and CDR2 is SQIVND in the germline V gene (reference sequence). The CDR3 region has the DNA TGTGCCAGTAGTCTCAGATCTGGAAACACCATATATTTT. Translating gives CASSLRSGNTIYF.

The table lists this clone with a count of one. V usage is TRBV7-3 and J usage is TRBJ1-2; 7 positions match TRBD1. Germline V gene sequence: CDR1 SGHTA, CDR2 FQGTGA. The CDR3 has 14 amino acids. The ends lost 2 bases at V and 5 bases at J; junction bases unmatched: 5. CDR3 region: CASSLEKGAYGYTF. As DNA, the CDR3 is TGTGCCAGCAGCTTAGAGAAGGGGGCTTATGGCTACACCTTC.